This T cell receptor (beta chain) was captured by sequencing in a study of T cells in Graves' hyperthyroidism and ophthalmopathy. About the study: Blood from the periphery was taken at initial diagnosis, before any treatment.

Extraction of PBMCs used 10 ml of fresh peripheral blood. V shed 6 bases and J 0 bases; nucleotides not matched to a gene: 5. Germline V lookup: CDR1 SGHVS, CDR2 FQNEAQ. The CDR3 consists of 15 residues. Amplification targeted TCR beta CDR3 regions from RNA transcripts. With the HTBI primer set, the TCR CDR3 went through a first round of RT-PCR. TCRdb re-analysed the multiplex PCR reads in MiXCR, keeping a single row per CDR3 protein. The table has approximately 370,000 distinct CDR3 sequences, roughly a sixth seen once. This clonotype was detected a few times. The final CDR3 position lacks the conserved phenylalanine or tryptophan, pointing to a likely read error.

This TCR was sampled from a woman younger than 45 with Graves' hyperthyroidism that later progressed to Graves' ophthalmopathy. The sequenced sample consisted of blood. V usage is TRBV7-8 and J usage is TRBJ1-1, with TRBD1 matching over 9 bases. The CDR3 spells CASSVQGAVNTEAFS. CDR3 nucleotides: TGTGCCAGCAGTGTACAGGGGGCCGTGAACACTGAAGCTTTCTCT.